What follows is one TCR beta chain and its context. Its antigen is as yet unknown. Sample-barcoded 5' priming and a J-beta primer mix drove a second PCR of 7 to 11 cycles. Every sample gave at least 3 million paired-end reads containing CDR3. TCRdb re-called the 5' RACE reads through MiXCR, storing one row per CDR3 protein. The table lists about 600,000 distinct CDR3 sequences, roughly 43% of them singletons. This entry comes from a study of blood T cells in healthy people across ages. Each sample used at least 7 million PBMCs. Study observations and caveats: Observed TCR beta diversity per million T cells went down as age went up. This fall followed a roughly linear course with age. The study found more naive CD4+ cells and higher diversity in long-lived than aged donors.

The CDR3 sequence is 13 residues long. The V segment lost 8 bases and the J segment 2 bases; nucleotides outside the gene matches: 6. Sequencing was carried out using blood. The chain is built from TRBV12-3 or TRBV12-4 and TRBJ2-7; 7 bases map to TRBD2. The TCR sequence derives from a man older than 75 in good health. The CDR3 sequence: CASRKTSPYEQYF. The CDR3 nucleotides are TGTGCCAGCCGGAAGACTAGCCCCTACGAGCAGTACTTC.